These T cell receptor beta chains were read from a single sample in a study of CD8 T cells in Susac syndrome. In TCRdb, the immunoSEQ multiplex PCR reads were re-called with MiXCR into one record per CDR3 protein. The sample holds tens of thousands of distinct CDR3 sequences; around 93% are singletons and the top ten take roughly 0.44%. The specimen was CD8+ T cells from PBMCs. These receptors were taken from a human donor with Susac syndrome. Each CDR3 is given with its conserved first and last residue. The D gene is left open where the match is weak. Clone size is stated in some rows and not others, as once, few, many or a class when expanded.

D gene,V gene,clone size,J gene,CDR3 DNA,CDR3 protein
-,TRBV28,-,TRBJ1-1,TGTGCCAGCAGTCAGGACATGAACACTGAAGCTTTCTTT,CASSQDMNTEAFF
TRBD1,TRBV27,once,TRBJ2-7,TGTGCCAGCAGTTTGACAGGGTGGGTTTACGAGCAGTACTTC,CASSLTGWVYEQYF
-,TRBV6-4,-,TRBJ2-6,TGTGCCAGCAGTGACTCTGGGGCCAACGTCCTGACTTTC,CASSDSGANVLTF
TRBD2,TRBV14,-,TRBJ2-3,TGTGCCAGCAGCCTAACCGGGAGGAACACAGATACGCAGTATTTT,CASSLTGRNTDTQYF
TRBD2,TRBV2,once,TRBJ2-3,TGTGCCAGCAGTGAATGGCTAGCGGGGCGCACAGATACGCAGTATTTT,CASSEWLAGRTDTQYF
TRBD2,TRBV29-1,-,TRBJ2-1,TGCAGCGTTGATGTGACTAGCGGGAGCTTAGGCTATGAGCAGTTCTTC,CSVDVTSGSLGYEQFF
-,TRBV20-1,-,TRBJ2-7,TGCAGTGCTCTAGAGAGGGACAACTACGAGCAGTACTTC,CSALERDNYEQYF
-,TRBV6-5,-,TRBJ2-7,TGTGCCAGCAGTTATGGGGTGCGTGGGTCCTACGAGCAGTACTTC,CASSYGVRGSYEQYF
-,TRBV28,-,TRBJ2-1,TGTGCCAGCAGTCCCGGACAGATTTACGATGAGCAGTTCTTC,CASSPGQIYDEQFF
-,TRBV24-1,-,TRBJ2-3,TGTGCCACCAGTGAAGGACCACCAGATACGCAGTATTTT,CATSEGPPDTQYF
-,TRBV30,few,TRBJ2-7,TGTGCCTGGATGTCGGCAGGGGCCTACGAGCAGTACTTC,CAWMSAGAYEQYF
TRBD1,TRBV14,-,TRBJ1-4,TGTGCCAGCAGCCCGGGACAGCCTAATGAAAAACTGTTTTTT,CASSPGQPNEKLFF
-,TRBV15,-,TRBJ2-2,TGTGCCACCTTCGATCTCGGGGAGCTGTTTTTT,CATFDLGELFF
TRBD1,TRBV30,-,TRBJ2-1,TGTGCCTGGTACCCGGGACAGGGGTACAATGAGCAGTTCTTC,CAWYPGQGYNEQFF
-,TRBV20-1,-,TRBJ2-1,TGCAGTGCTAGGCTTAGGGTCGATGAGCAGTTCTTC,CSARLRVDEQFF
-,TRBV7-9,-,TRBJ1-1,TGTGCCAGCAGCTTAGAAAATCGGCTAGCTTTCTTT,CASSLENRLAFF
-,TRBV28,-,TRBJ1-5,TGTGCCAGCAGTTCTGGACTCGGGCCCCAGCATTTT,CASSSGLGPQHF
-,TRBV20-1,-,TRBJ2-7,TGCAGTGCTAGAGATCAAGGCGGACAGACTACCTACGAGCAGTACTTC,CSARDQGGQTTYEQYF
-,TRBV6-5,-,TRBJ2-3,TGTGCCAGCAGTTACAGTATAAGTGGCACAGATACGCAGTATTTT,CASSYSISGTDTQYF
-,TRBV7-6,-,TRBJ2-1,TGTGCCAGCAGCCGTGGTCCTAGCTCCTACAATGAGCAGTTCTTC,CASSRGPSSYNEQFF
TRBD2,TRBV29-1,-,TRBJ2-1,TGCAGCGTTTCCGGGACTAGCGGGAGATCCTACAATGAGCAGTTCTTC,CSVSGTSGRSYNEQFF
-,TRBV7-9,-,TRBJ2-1,TGTGCCAGCTCCCGGGGGGAGCAGTTCTTC,CASSRGEQFF
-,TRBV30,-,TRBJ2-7,TGTGCCTGGACCGGCGGGGTTGGAGACTACGAGCAGTACTTC,CAWTGGVGDYEQYF
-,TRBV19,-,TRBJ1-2,TGTGGGACTGGGAACTACTATGGCTACACCTTC,CGTGNYYGYTF
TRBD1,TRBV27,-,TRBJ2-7,TGTGCCAGCAGCCAGACAGGGAGTGAGCAGTACTTC,CASSQTGSEQYF
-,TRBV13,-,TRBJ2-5,TGTGCCAGCAGCACCCGACAGGAGCAAGAGACCCAGTACTTC,CASSTRQEQETQYF